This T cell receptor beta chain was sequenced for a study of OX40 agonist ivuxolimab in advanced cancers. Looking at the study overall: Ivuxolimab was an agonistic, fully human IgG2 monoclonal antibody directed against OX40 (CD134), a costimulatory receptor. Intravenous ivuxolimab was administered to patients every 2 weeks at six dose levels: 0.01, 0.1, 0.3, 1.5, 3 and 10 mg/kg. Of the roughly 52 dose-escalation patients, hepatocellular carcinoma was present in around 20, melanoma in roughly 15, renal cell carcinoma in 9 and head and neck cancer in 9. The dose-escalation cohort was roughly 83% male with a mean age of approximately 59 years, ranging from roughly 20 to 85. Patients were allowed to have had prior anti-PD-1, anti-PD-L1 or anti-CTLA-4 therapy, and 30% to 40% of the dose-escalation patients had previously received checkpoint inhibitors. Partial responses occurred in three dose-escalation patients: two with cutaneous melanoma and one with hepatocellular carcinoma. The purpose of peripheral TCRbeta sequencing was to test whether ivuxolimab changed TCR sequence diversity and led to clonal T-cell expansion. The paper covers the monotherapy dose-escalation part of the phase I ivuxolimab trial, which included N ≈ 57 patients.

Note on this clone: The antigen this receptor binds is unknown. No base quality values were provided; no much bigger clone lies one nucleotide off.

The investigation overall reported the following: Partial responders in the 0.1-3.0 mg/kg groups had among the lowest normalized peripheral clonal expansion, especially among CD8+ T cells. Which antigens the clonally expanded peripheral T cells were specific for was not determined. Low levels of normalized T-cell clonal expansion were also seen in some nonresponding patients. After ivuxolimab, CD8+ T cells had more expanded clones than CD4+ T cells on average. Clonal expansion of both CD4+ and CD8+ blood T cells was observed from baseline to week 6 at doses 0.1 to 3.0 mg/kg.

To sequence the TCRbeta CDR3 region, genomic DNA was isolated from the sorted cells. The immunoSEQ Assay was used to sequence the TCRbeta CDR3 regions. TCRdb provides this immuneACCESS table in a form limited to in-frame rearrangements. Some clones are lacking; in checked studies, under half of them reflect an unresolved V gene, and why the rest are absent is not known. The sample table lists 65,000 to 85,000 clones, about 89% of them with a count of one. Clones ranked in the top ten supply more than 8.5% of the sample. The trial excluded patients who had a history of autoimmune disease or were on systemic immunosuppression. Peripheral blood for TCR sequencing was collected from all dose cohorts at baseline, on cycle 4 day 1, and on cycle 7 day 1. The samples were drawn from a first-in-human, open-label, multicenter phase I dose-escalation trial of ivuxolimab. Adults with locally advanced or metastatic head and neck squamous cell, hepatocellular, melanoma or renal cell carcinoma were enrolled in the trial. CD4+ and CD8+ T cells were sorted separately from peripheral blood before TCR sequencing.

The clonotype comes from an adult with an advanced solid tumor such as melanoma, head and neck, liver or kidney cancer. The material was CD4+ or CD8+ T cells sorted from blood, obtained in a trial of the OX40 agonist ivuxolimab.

The CDR3 reads CATSRGTGREKLFF. The nucleotide sequence is given as TGTGCCACCAGCAGAGGGACAGGGCGAGAAAAACTGTTTTTT. The V and J segments used are TRBV15 and TRBJ1-4; 8 central nucleotides agree with TRBD1. CDR1 is given as LNHNV and CDR2 as YYDKDF, both from the germline V gene (reference sequence). The CDR3 goes from the cysteine to the phenylalanine over 14 residues. Just CDR3 DNA is preserved here, 42 bases in frame from base 1. V is trimmed back by 1 base and J by 8 bases, and the junction contains 3 bases that no gene match accounts for.